This entry is about one TCR beta chain. The data were obtained in a study of cytomegalovirus exposure and HLA in healthy donors. The study ran its PCR with 60 Vbeta and 13 Jbeta primers. Method: immunoSEQ multiplex PCR; TCRdb's copy keeps in-frame clones and lacks some. Recorded for this sample: roughly 120,000 clones. This CDR3 region has 14 residues. Trimming took 1 base from V and 2 from J, leaving 12 bases between them. CDR1 and CDR2 (germline): SQVTM, ANQGSEA. The sequenced material came from PBMCs. The gene calls are TRBV29-1 and TRBJ2-7; D might be TRBD2 (5 bases). The sequence was obtained from a man aged 18 to 30 in good health and CMV-seronegative. The CDR3 loop reads CSVEGTAGAYEQYF. CDR3 DNA sequence: TGCAGCGTTGAAGGGACGGCCGGGGCCTACGAGCAGTACTTC.